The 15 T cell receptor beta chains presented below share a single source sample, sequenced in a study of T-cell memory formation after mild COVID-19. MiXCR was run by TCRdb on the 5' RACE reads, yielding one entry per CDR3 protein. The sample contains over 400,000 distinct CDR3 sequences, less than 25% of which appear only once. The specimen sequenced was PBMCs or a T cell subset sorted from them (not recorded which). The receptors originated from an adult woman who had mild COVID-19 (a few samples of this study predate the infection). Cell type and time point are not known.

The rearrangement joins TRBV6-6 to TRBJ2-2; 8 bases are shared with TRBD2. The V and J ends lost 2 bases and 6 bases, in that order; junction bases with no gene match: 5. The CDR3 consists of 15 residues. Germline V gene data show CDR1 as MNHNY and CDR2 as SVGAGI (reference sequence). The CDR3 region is CASSYTGGRSGELFF. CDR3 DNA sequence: TGTGCCAGCAGTTACACGGGGGGGCGGTCCGGGGAGCTGTTTTTT.

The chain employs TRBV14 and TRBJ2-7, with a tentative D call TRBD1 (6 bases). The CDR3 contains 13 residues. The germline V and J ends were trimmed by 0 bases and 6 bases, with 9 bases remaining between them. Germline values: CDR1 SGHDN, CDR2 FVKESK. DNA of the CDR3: TGTGCCAGCAGCCAAGACAGGGGTGGCGAGCAGTACTTC. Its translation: CASSQDRGGEQYF.

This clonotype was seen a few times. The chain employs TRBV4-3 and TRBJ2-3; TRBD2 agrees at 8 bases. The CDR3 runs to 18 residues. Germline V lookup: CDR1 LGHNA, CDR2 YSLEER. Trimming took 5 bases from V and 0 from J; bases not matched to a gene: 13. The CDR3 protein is CASSDGAGGPSSTDTQYF. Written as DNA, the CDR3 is TGCGCCAGCAGCGATGGGGCGGGAGGCCCTTCTAGCACAGATACGCAGTATTTT.

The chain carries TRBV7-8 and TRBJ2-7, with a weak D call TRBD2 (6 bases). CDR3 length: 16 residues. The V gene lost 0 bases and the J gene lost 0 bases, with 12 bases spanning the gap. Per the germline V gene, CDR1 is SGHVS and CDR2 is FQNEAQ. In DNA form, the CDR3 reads TGTGCCAGCAGCTTAGCAGCGGCGGGGCTCTCCTACGAGCAGTACTTC. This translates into CASSLAAAGLSYEQYF.

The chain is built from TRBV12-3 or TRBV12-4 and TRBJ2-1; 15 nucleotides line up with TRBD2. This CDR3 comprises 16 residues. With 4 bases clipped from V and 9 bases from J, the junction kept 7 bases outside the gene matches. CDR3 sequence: CASSSPGLAGGREQFF. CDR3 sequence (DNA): TGTGCCAGCAGTTCCCCGGGACTAGCGGGAGGCCGTGAGCAGTTCTTC.

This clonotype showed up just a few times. CDR3 DNA: TGTGCCAGCAACGTGGGCGTAAAAGGGACCCAGTACTTC. Translating it yields CASNVGVKGTQYF. V gene TRBV12-3 or TRBV12-4 combines with J gene TRBJ2-5; D gene unclear. CDR3 size: 13 residues. With 7 bases removed from V and 7 bases from J, the gap between germline ends came to 16 bases.

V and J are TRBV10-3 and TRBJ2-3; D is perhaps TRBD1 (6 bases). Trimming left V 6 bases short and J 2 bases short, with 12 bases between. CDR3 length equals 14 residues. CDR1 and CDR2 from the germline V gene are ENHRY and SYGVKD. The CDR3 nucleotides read TGTGCCATCAGCCAAGGACAGCTCACAGATACGCAGTATTTT. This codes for CAISQGQLTDTQYF.

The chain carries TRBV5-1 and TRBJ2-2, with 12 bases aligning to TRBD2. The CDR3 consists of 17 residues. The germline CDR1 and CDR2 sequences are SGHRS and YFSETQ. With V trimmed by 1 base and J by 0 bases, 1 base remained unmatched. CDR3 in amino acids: CASSLRTSGANTGELFF. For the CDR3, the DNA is TGCGCCAGCAGCTTGCGGACTAGCGGGGCGAACACCGGGGAGCTGTTTTTT.

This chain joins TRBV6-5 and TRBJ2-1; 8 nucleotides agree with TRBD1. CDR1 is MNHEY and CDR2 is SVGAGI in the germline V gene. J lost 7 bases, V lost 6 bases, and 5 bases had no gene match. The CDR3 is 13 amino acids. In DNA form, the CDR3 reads TGTGCCAGCAGCGGACAGGGACGGAATGAGCAGTTCTTC. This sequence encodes CASSGQGRNEQFF.

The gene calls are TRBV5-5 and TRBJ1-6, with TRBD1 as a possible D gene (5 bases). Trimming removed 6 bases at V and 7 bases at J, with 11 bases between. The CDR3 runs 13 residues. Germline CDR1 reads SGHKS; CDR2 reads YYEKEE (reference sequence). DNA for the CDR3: TGTGCCAGCATCCGGGACCTGAATTCACCCCTCCACTTT. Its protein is CASIRDLNSPLHF. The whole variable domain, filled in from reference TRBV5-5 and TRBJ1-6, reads DAGVTQSPTHLIKTRGQQVTLRCSPISGHKSVSWYQQVLGQGPQFIFQYYEKEERGRGNFPDRFSARQFPNYSSELNVNALLLGDSALYLCASIRDLNSPLHFGNGTRLTVT.

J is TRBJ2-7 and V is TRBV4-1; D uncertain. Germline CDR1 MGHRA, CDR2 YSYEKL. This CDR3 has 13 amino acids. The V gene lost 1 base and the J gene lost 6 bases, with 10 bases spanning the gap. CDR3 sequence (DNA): TGCGCCAGCAGCCAAGGGCAGGAAGGCGAGCAGTACTTC. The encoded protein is CASSQGQEGEQYF.

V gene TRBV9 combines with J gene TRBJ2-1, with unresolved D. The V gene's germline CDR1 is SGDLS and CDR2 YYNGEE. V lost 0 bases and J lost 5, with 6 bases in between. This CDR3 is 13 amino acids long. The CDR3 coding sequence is TGTGCCAGCAGCGTAGGCCGCAACAATGAGCAGTTCTTC. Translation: CASSVGRNNEQFF.

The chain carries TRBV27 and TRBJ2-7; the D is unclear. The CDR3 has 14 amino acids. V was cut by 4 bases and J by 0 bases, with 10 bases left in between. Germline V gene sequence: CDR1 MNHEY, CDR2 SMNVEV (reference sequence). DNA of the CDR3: TGTGCCAGCAGTTCCTCCGAAAGCTCCTACGAGCAGTACTTC. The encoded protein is CASSSSESSYEQYF.

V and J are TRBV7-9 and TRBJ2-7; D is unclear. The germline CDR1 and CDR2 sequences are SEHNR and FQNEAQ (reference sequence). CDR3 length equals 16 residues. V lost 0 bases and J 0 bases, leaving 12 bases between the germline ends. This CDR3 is CASSLAADTPSYEQYF. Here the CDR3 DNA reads TGTGCCAGCAGCTTAGCCGCTGACACCCCCTCCTACGAGCAGTACTTC.

Written as DNA, the CDR3 is TGTGCCAGCAGCTTAGGGGCAGGGGTAGCCAAAAACATTCAGTACTTC. The encoded protein is CASSLGAGVAKNIQYF. The chain joins TRBV7-6 to TRBJ2-4; D perhaps matches TRBD1 (6 bases). CDR3 size: 16 residues. Trimming took 1 base from V and 0 from J, leaving 10 bases between them. Germline CDR1 reads SGHVS; CDR2 reads FNYEAQ.